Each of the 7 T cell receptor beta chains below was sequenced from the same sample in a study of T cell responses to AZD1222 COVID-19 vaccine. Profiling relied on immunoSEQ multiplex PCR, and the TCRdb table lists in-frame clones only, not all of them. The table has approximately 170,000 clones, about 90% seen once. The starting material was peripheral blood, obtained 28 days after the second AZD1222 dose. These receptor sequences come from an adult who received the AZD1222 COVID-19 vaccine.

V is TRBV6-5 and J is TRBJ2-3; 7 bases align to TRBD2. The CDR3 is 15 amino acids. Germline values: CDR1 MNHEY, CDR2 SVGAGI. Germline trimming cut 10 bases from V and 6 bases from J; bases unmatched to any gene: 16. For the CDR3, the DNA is TGTGCCACCACCCTTGTTGGGCGGGGGAGGGATACGCAGTATTTT. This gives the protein CATTLVGRGRDTQYF.

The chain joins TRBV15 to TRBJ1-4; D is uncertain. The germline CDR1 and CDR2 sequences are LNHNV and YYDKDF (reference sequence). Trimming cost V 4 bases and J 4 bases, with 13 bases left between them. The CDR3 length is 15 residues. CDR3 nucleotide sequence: TGTGCCACCAGCATCTCCCGGGGAGGTAATGAAAAACTGTTTTTT. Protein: CATSISRGGNEKLFF. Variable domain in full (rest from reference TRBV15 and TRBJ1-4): DAMVIQNPRYQVTQFGKPVTLSCSQTLNHNVMYWYQQKSSQAPKLLFHYYDKDFNNEADTPDNFQSRRPNTSFCFLDIRSPGLGDTAMYLCATSISRGGNEKLFFGSGTQLSVL.

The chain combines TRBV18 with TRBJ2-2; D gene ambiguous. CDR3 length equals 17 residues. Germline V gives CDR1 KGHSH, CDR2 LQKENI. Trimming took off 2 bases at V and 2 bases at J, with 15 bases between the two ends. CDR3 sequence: CASSPIQPRSNTGELFF. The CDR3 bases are TGTGCCAGCTCACCAATCCAACCTCGATCTAACACCGGGGAGCTGTTTTTT.

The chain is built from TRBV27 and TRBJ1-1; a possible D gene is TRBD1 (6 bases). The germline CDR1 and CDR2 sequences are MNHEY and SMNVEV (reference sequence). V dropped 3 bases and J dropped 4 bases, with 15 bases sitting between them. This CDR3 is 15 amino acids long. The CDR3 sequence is CASSFGRGVSTEAFF. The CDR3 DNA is TGTGCCAGCAGTTTTGGGAGGGGGGTGAGCACTGAAGCTTTCTTT.

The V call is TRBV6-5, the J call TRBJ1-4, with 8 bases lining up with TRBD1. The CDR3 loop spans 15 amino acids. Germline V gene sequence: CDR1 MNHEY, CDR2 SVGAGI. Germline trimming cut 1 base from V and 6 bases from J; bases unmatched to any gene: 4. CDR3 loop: CASSYWTGRDEKLFF. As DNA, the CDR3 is TGTGCCAGCAGTTACTGGACAGGGAGGGATGAAAAACTGTTTTTT.

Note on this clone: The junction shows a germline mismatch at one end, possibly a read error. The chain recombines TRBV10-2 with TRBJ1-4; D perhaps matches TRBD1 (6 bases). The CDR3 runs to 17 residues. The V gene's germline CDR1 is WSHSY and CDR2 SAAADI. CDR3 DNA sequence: TGCGCCAGCGGTGAGTCGACTACAGGGAGTCTACAAGGAAAACTGTTTTTT. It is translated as CASGESTTGSLQGKLFF.

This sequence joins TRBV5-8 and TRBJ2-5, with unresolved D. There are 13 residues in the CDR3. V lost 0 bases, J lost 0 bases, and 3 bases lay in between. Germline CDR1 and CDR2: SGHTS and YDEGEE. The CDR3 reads CASSLDYQETQYF. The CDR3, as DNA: TGTGCCAGCAGCTTGGACTACCAAGAGACCCAGTACTTC.